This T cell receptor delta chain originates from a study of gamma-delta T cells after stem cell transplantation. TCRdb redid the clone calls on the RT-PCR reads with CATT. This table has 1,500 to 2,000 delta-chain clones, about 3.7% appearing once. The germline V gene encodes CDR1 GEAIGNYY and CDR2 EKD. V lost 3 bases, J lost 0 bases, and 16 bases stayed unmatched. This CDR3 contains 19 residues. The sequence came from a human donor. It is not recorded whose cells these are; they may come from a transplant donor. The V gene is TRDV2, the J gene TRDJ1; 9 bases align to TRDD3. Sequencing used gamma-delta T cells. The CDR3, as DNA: TGTGCCTGTGACCGCATGACTACGGGGATACGCGCGTACACCGATAAACTCATCTTT. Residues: CACDRMTTGIRAYTDKLIF.